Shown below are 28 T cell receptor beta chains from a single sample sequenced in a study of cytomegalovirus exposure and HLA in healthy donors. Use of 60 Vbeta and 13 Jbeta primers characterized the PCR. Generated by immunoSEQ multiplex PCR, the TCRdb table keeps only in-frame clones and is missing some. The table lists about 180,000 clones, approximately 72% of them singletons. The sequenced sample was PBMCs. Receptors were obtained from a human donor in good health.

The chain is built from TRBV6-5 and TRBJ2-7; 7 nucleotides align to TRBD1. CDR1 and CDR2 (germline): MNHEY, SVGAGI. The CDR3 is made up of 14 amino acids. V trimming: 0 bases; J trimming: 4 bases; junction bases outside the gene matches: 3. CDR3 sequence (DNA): TGTGCCAGCAGTTACTCTCGGGACAGTTACGAGCAGTACTTC. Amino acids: CASSYSRDSYEQYF.

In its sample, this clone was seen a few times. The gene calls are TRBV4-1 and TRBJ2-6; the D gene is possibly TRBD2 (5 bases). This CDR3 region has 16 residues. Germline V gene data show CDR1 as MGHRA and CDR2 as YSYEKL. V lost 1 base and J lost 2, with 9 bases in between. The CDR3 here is CASSQARAAGANVLTF. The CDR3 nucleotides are TGCGCCAGCAGCCAAGCCAGAGCGGCTGGGGCCAACGTCCTGACTTTC.

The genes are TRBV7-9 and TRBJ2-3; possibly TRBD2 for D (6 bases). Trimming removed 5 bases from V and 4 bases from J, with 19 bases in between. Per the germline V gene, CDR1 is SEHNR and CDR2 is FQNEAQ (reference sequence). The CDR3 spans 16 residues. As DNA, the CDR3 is TGTGCCAGCAGCCTACAAACATCCGGGGGAGCAGATACGCAGTATTTT. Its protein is CASSLQTSGGADTQYF. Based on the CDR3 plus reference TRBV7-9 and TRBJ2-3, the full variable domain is DTGVSQNPRHKITKRGQNVTFRCDPISEHNRLYWYRQTLGQGPEFLTYFQNEAQLEKSRLLSDRFSAERPKGSFSTLEIQRTEQGDSAMYLCASSLQTSGGADTQYFGPGTRLTVL.

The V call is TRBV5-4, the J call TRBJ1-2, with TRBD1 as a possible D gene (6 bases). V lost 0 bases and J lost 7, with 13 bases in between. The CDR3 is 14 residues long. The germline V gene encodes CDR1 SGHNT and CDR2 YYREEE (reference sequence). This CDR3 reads CASSLDPGVGGYTF. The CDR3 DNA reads TGTGCCAGCAGCTTGGATCCAGGGGTTGGTGGCTACACCTTC.

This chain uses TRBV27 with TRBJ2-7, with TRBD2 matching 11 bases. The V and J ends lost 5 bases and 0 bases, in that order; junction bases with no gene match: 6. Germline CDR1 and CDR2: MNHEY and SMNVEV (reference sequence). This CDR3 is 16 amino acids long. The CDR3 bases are TGTGCCAGCAGTCTAATAGCGGGGGGGGACTCCTACGAGCAGTACTTC. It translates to CASSLIAGGDSYEQYF.

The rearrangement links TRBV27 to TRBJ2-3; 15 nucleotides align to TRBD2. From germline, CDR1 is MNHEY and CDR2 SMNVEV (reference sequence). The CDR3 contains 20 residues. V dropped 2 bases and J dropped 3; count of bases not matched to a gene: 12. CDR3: CASSLGLAGGPLDLTDTQYF. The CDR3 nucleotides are TGTGCCAGCAGTTTAGGACTAGCGGGGGGGCCGCTAGATCTGACAGATACGCAGTATTTT.

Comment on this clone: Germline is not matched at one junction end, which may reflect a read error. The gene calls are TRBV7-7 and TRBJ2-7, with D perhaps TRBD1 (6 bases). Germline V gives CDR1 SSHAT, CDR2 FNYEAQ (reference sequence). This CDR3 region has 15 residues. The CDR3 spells CASSLDWDTSYEQYF. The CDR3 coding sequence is TGTGCTAGCAGCTTAGATTGGGACACTTCCTACGAGCAGTACTTC. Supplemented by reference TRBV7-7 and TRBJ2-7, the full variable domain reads GAGVSQSPRYKVTKRGQDVTLRCDPISSHATLYWYQQALGQGPEFLTYFNYEAQPDKSGLPSDRFSAERPEGSISTLTIQRTEQRDSAMYRCASSLDWDTSYEQYFGPGTRLTVT.

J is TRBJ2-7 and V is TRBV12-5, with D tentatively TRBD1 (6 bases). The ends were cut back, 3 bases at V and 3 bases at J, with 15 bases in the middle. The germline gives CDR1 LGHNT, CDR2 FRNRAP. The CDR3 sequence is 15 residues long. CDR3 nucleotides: TGTGCTAGTGGTTTATCCCCCGGGACACGCTACGAGCAGTACTTC. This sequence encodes CASGLSPGTRYEQYF. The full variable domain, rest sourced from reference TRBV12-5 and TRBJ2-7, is DARVTQTPRHKVTEMGQEVTMRCQPILGHNTVFWYRQTMMQGLELLAYFRNRAPLDDSGMPKDRFSAEMPDATLATLKIQPSEPRDSAVYFCASGLSPGTRYEQYFGPGTRLTVT.

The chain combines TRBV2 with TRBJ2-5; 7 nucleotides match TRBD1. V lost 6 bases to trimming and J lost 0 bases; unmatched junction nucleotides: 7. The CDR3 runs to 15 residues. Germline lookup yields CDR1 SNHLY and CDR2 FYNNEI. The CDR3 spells CASRGRDRDQETQYF. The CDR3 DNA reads TGTGCCAGCAGGGGACGGGACAGAGACCAAGAGACCCAGTACTTC.

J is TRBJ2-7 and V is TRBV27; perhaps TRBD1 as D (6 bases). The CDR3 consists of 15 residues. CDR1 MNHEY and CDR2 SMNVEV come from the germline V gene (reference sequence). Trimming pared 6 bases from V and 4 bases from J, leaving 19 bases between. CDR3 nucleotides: TGTGCCAGCAGCAAGCTTGGGCAGGGGTTTTACGAGCAGTACTTC. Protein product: CASSKLGQGFYEQYF.

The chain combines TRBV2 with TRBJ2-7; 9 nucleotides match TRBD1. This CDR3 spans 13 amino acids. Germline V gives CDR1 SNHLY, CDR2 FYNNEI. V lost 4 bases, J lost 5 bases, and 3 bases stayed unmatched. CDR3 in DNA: TGTGCCAGCAGTGGGGACAGGGAAAACGAGCAGTACTTC. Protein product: CASSGDRENEQYF. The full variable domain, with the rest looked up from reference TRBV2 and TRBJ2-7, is EPEVTQTPSHQVTQMGQEVILRCVPISNHLYFYWYRQILGQKVEFLVSFYNNEISEKSEIFDDQFSVERPDGSNFTLKIRSTKLEDSAMYFCASSGDRENEQYFGPGTRLTVT.

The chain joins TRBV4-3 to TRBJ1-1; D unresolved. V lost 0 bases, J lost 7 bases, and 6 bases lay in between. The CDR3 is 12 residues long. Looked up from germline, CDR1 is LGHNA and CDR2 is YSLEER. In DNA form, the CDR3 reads TGCGCCAGCAGCCAAGATCGGGGTGAAGCTTTCTTT. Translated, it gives CASSQDRGEAFF.

The CDR3 loop reads CASHRQANTEAFF. The CDR3 nucleotides read TGCGCCAGCCACCGACAGGCGAACACTGAAGCTTTCTTT. The rearrangement joins TRBV23-1 to TRBJ1-1, with D possibly being TRBD1 (6 bases). Being an ORF, TRBV23-1 has a function that is uncertain. V gave up 8 bases and J gave up 1 base, with 11 bases separating them. The CDR3 contains 13 residues.

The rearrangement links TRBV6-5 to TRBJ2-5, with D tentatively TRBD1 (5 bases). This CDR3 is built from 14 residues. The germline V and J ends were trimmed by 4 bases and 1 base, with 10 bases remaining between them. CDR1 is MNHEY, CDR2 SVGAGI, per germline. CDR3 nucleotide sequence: TGTGCCAGCAGTTCATACAGGCTCCAAGAGACCCAGTACTTC. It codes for CASSSYRLQETQYF.

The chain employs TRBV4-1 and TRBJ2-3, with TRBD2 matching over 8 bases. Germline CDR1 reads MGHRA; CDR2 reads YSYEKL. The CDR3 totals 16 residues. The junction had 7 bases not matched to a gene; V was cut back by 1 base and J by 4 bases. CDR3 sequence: CASSQVRAGGSDTQYF. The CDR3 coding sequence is TGCGCCAGCAGCCAAGTTAGGGCGGGGGGCTCAGATACGCAGTATTTT.

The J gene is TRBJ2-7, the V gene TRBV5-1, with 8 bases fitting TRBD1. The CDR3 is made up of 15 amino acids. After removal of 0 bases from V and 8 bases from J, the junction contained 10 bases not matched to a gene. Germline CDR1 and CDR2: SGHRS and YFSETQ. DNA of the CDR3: TGCGCCAGCAGCTTGGATGGACAGGGCGGGGAAAAGCAGTACTTC. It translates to CASSLDGQGGEKQYF.

The CDR3 here is CASSIVGAGGSNEQFF. The CDR3 DNA is TGTGCCAGTAGTATAGTCGGGGCGGGGGGGTCTAATGAGCAGTTCTTC. V usage is TRBV19 and J usage is TRBJ2-1; 9 bases agree with TRBD2. With V trimmed by 1 base and J by 7 bases, 8 bases remained unmatched. The CDR3 loop spans 16 amino acids. Per the germline V gene, CDR1 is LNHDA and CDR2 is SQIVND (reference sequence).

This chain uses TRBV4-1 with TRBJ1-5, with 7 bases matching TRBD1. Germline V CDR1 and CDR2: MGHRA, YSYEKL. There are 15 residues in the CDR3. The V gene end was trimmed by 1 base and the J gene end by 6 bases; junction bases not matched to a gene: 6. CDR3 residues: CASSQAGTVGQPQHF. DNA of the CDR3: TGCGCCAGCAGCCAAGCCGGGACAGTTGGTCAGCCCCAGCATTTT.

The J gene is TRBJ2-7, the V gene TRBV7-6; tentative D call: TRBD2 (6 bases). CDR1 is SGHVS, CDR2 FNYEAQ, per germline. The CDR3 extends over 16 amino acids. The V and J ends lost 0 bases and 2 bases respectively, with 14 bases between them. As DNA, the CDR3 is TGTGCCAGCAGCTTAGCCCGGTCTAGCGCGACCTACGAGCAGTACTTC. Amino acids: CASSLARSSATYEQYF.

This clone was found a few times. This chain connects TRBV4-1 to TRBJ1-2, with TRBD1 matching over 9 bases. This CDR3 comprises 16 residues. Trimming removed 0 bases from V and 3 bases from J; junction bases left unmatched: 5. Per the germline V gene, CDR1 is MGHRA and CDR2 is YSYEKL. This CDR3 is CASSQEGQGMDYGYTF. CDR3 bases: TGCGCCAGCAGCCAAGAGGGACAGGGAATGGACTATGGCTACACCTTC.

The CDR3 DNA reads as TGTGCCAGCAGCTCCAACAGGGGTAGGGTGAGCGAGCAGTACTTC. Its translation: CASSSNRGRVSEQYF. The chain joins TRBV11-2 to TRBJ2-7, with 7 bases identical to TRBD1. This CDR3 comprises 15 residues. CDR1 and CDR2 (germline): SGHAT, FQNNGV. With 4 bases clipped from V and 6 bases from J, the junction kept 12 bases outside the gene matches. Supplemented by reference TRBV11-2 and TRBJ2-7, the full variable domain reads EAGVAQSPRYKIIEKRQSVAFWCNPISGHATLYWYQQILGQGPKLLIQFQNNGVVDDSQLPKDRFSAERLKGVDSTLKIQPAKLEDSAVYLCASSSNRGRVSEQYFGPGTRLTVT.

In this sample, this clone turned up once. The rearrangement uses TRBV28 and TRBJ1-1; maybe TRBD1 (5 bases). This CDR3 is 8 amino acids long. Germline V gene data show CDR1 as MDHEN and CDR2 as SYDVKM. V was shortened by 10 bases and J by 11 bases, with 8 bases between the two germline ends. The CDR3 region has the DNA TGTGCCACGGGGGGGGCTTTCTTT. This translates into CATGGAFF.

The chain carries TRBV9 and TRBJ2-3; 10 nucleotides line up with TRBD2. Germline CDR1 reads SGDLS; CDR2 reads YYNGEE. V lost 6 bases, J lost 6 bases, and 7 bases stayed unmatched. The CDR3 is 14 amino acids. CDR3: CASNSGGTRDTQYF. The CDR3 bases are TGTGCCAGCAATAGCGGGGGGACTCGCGATACGCAGTATTTT.

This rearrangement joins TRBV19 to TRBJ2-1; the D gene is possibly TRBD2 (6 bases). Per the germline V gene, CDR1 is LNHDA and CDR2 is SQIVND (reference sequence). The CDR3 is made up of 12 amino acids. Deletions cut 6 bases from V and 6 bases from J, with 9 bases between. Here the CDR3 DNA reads TGTGCCAGTAGGGGGGGAGGCAATGAGCAGTTCTTC. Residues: CASRGGGNEQFF.

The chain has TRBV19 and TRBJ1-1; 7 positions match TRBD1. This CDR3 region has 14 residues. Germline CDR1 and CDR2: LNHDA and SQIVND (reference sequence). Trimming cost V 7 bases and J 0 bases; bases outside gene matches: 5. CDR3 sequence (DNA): TGTGCCAGTACCCTACAGGGGTTGAACACTGAAGCTTTCTTT. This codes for CASTLQGLNTEAFF.

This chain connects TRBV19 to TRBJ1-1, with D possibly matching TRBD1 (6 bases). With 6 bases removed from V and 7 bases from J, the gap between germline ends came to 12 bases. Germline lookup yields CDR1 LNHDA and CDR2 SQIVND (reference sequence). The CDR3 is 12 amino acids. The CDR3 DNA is TGTGCCAGTAGAACTCAGGGGTGTGAAGCTTTCTTT. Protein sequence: CASRTQGCEAFF.

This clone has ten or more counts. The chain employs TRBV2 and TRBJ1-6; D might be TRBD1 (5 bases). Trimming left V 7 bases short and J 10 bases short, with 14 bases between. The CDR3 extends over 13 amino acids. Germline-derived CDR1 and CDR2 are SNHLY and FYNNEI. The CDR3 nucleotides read TGTGCCAGCATCGTCGGGGGTCGGTCACCCCTCCACTTT. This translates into CASIVGGRSPLHF.

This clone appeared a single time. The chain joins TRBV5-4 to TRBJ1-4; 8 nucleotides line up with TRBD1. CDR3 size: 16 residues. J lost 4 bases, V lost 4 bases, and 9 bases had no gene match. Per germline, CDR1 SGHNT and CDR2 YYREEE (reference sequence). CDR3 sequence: CASSPGQGQINEKLFF. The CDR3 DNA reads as TGTGCCAGCAGCCCAGGACAGGGACAGATTAATGAAAAACTGTTTTTT.